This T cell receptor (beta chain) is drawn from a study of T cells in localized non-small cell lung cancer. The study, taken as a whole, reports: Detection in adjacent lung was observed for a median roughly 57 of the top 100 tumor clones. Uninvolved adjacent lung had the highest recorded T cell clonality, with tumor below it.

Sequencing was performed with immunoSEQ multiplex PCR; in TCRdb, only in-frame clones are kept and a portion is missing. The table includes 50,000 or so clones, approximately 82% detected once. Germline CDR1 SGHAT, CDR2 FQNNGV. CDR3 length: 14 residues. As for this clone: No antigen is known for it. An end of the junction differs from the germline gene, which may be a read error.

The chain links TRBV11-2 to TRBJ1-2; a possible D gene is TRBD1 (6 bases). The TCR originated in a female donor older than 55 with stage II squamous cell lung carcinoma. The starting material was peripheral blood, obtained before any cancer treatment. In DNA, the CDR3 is TGTGCCAGCAGCTTAAGCGATGGCGGTCAGGGGCGCTTCTTC. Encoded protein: CASSLSDGGQGRFF. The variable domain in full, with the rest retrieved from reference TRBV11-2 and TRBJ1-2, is EAGVAQSPRYKIIEKRQSVAFWCNPISGHATLYWYQQILGQGPKLLIQFQNNGVVDDSQLPKDRFSAERLKGVDSTLKIQPAKLEDSAVYLCASSLSDGGQGRFFGSGTRLTVV.